This T cell receptor beta chain was identified during a study of OX40 agonist ivuxolimab in advanced cancers. Study-level points and caveats: No antigen was identified for the clonally expanded peripheral T cells.

About this clone: Its specificity is unknown.

Data came from immunoSEQ multiplex PCR; TCRdb stores just in-frame clones and leaves some out. The sample consists of 120,000 or so clones, about 93% of them appearing once. The CDR3 contains 14 residues. Looked up from germline, CDR1 is MNHNS and CDR2 is SASEGT. V dropped 0 bases and J dropped 7 bases, with 12 bases sitting between them. The chain joins TRBV6-1 to TRBJ1-1; D is perhaps TRBD1 (6 bases). The specimen comprised CD4+ or CD8+ T cells sorted from blood, sampled in a trial of the OX40 agonist ivuxolimab. The sequence came from an adult with an advanced solid tumor such as melanoma, head and neck, liver or kidney cancer. CDR3 coding DNA: TGTGCCAGCAGTGAAGCGCGGGAGGGGGGTGAAGCTTTCTTT. This gives the protein CASSEAREGGEAFF.